The clone carrying this TCR beta chain was found a few times. This record comes from a study of blood T cells in healthy people across ages. Every donor gave 8.5 to 10 milliliters of peripheral blood. A second PCR, run for roughly 6 to 11 cycles, used a sample-barcoded 5' primer plus a J-beta primer mix. Each cDNA molecule was tagged by a template-switch adaptor with 12 random nucleotides. Each CDR3 protein is one row after TCRdb ran MiXCR on the 5' RACE reads. Of more than 750,000 distinct CDR3 sequences listed, roughly 29% are singletons. The data also belong to a second study, concerning T cells of mothers and their children. As reported in that work: A primer called M1S, used in the second PCR, added sample barcodes and 2-4 random nucleotides.

The TCR was taken from a middle-aged woman in good health. Sequencing was done on a sample of blood.

The CDR3 DNA is TGTGCCAGCAGCCAATCGGGAACGGTGGGTAATTCACCCCTCCACTTT. Its protein product is CASSQSGTVGNSPLHF. This sequence joins TRBV3-1 and TRBJ1-6; D uncertain. Trimming removed 2 bases from V and 6 bases from J, with 14 bases in between. Germline V gene data show CDR1 as LGHDT and CDR2 as YNNKEL (reference sequence). CDR3 length equals 16 residues.